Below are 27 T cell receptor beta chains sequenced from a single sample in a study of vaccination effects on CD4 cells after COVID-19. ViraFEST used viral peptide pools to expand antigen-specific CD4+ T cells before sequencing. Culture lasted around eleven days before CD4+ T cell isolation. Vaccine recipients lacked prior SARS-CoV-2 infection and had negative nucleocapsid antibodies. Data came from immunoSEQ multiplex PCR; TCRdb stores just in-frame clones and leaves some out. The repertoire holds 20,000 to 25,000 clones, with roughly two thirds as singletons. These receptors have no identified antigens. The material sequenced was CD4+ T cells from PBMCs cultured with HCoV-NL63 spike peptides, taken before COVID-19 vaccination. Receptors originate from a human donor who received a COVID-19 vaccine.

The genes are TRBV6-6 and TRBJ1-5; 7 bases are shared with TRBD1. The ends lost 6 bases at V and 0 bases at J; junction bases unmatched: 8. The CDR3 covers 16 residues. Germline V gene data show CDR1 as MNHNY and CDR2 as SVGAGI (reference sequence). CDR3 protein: CASRIQGGYSNQPQHF. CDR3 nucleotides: TGTGCCAGCAGAATACAAGGGGGCTATAGCAATCAGCCCCAGCATTTT.

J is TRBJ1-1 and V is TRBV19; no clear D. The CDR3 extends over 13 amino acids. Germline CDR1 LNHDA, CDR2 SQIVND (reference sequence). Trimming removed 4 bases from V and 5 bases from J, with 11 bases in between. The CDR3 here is CASSSRPGTEAFF. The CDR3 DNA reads TGTGCCAGTAGTAGTCGGCCGGGGACTGAAGCTTTCTTT.

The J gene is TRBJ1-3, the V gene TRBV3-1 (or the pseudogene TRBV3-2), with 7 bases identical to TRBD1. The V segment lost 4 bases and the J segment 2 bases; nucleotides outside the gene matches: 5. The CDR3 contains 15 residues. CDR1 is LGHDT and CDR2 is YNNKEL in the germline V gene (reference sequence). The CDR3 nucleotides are TGTGCCAGCAGCCCAGACAGGGCAACTGGAAACACCATATATTTT. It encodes CASSPDRATGNTIYF.

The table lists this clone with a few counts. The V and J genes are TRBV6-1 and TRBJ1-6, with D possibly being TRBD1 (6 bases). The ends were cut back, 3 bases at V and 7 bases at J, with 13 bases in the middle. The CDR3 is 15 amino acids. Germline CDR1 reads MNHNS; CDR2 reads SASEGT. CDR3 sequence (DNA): TGTGCCAGCAGTGATGAACAGAGGGGGAATTCACCCCTCCACTTT. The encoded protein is CASSDEQRGNSPLHF.

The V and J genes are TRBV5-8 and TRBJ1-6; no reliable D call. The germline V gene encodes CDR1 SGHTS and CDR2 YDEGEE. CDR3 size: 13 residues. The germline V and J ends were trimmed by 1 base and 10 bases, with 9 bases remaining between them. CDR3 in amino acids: CASSLPFLSPLHF. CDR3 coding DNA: TGTGCCAGCAGCTTGCCATTCCTCTCACCCCTCCACTTT. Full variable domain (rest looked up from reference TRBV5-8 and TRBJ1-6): EAGVTQSPTHLIKTRGQQATLRCSPISGHTSVYWYQQALGLGLQFLLWYDEGEERNRGNFPPRFSGRQFPNYSSELNVNALELEDSALYLCASSLPFLSPLHFGNGTRLTVT.

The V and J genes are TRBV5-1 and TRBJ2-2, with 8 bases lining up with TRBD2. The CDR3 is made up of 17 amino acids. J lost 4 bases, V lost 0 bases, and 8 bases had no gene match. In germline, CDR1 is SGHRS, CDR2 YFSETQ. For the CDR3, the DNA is TGCGCCAGCAGCTTGGGACCGGGACTAGGTAGCACCGGGGAGCTGTTTTTT. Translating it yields CASSLGPGLGSTGELFF.

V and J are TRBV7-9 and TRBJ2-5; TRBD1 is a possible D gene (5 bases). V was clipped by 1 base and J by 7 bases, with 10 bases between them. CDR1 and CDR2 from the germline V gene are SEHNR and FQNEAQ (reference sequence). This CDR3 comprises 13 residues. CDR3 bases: TGTGCCAGCAGCTTAGGTAGCAGGGCGACCCAGTACTTC. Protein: CASSLGSRATQYF.

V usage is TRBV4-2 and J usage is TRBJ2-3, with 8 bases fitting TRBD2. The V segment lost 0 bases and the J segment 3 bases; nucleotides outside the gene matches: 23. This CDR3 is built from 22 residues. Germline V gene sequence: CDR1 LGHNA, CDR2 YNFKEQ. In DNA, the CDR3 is TGTGCCAGCAGCCAAGAGACGCTTGGACCTTACGGGGGGGCAGGGTTTACAGATACGCAGTATTTT. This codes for CASSQETLGPYGGAGFTDTQYF.

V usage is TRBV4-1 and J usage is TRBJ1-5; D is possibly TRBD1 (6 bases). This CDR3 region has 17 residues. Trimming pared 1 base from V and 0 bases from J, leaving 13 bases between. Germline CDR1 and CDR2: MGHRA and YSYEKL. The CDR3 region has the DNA TGCGCCAGCAGCCAAGGACCTCAGGGGAATAGCAATCAGCCCCAGCATTTT. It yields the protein CASSQGPQGNSNQPQHF.

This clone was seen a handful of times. In nucleotides, the CDR3 is TGTGCCAGCAGTTACAGAGGACAATCCTATGGCTACACCTTC. It encodes CASSYRGQSYGYTF. This chain uses TRBV6-2 or TRBV6-3 with TRBJ1-2; D possibly corresponds to TRBD1 (5 bases). The germline CDR1 and CDR2 sequences are MNHEY and SVGEGT. V lost 2 bases, J lost 4 bases, and 11 bases lay in between. This CDR3 has 14 residues.

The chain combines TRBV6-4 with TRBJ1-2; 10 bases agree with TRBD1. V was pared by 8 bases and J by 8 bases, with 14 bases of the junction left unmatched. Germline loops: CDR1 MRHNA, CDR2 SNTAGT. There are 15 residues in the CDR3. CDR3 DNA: TGTGCCAGCGGAAGAAACTCCGGACAGGGGGGCGGCTACACCTTC. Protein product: CASGRNSGQGGGYTF.

The CDR3 nucleotides are TGTGCCAGCTCACCCACCGTCGGGGAGACCCAGTACTTC. Its translation: CASSPTVGETQYF. The chain employs TRBV18 and TRBJ2-5; D is unresolved. The CDR3 covers 13 residues. Trimming left V 3 bases short and J 5 bases short, with 10 bases between. The germline V gene encodes CDR1 KGHSH and CDR2 LQKENI. The entire variable domain, with the rest obtained from reference TRBV18 and TRBJ2-5, is as follows: NAGVMQNPRHLVRRRGQEARLRCSPMKGHSHVYWYRQLPEEGLKFMVYLQKENIIDESGMPKERFSAEFPKEGPSILRIQQVVRGDSAAYFCASSPTVGETQYFGPGTRLLVL.

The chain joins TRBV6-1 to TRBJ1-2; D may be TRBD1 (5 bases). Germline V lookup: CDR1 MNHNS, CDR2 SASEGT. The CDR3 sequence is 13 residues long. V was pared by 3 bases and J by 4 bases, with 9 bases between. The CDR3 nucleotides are TGTGCCAGCAGTGAGACAGCCCGCTATGGCTACACCTTC. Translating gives CASSETARYGYTF.

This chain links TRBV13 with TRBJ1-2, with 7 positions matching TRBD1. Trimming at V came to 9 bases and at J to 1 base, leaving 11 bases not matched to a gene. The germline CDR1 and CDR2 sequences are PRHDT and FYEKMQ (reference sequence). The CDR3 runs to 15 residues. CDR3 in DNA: TGTGCCAGTAAACCCCCATACAGGGGTAACTATGGCTACACCTTC. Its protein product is CASKPPYRGNYGYTF.

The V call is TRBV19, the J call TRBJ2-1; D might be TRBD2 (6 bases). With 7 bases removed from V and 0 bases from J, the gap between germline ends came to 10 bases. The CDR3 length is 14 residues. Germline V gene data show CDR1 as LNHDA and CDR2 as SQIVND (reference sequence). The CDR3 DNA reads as TGTGCCAGTAACGACGGGGGCTCCTACAATGAGCAGTTCTTC. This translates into CASNDGGSYNEQFF.

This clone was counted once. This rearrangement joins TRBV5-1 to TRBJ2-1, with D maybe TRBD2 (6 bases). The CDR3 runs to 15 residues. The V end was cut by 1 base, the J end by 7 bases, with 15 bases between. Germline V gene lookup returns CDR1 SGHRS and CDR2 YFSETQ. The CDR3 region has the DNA TGCGCCAGCAGCTTGAGCGATGGAGGGGTTAATGAGCAGTTCTTC. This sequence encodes CASSLSDGGVNEQFF.

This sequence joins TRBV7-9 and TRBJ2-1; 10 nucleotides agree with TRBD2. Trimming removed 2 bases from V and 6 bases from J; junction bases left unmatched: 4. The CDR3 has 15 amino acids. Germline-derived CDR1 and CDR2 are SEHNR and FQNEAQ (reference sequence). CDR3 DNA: TGTGCCAGCAGCTTAAGAAGCGGGGGGGCCAATGAGCAGTTCTTC. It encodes CASSLRSGGANEQFF.

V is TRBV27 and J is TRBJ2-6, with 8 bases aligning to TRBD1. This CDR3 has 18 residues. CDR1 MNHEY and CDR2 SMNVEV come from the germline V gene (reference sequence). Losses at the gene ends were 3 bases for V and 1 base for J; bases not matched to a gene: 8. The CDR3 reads CASSFLGQGVSGANVLTF. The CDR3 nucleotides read TGTGCCAGCAGTTTCCTTGGACAGGGAGTATCTGGGGCCAACGTCCTGACTTTC.

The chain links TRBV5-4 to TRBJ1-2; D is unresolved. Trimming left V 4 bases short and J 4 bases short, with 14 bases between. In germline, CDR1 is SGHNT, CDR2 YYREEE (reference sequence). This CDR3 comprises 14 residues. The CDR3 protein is CASSGNLEGYGYTF. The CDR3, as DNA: TGTGCCAGCAGCGGCAATCTTGAGGGCTATGGCTACACCTTC.

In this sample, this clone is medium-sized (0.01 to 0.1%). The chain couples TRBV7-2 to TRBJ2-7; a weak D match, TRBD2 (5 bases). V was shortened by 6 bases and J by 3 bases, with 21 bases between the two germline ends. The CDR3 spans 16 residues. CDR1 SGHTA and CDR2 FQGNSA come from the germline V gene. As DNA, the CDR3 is TGTGCCAGCAGTCTTCCTACTAGTTCCCTTTACTACGAGCAGTACTTC. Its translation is CASSLPTSSLYYEQYF.

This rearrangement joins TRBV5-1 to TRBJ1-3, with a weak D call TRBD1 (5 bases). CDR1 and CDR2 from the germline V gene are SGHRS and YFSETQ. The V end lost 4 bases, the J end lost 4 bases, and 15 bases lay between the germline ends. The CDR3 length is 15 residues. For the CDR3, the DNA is TGCGCCAGCAGCGTTCTGGCAGGGACCGGAAACACCATATATTTT. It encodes CASSVLAGTGNTIYF.

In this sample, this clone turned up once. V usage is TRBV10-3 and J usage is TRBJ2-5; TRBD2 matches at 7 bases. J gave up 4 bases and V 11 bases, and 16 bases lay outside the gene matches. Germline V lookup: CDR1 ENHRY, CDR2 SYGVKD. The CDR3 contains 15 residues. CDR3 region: CASLRARGGGETQYF. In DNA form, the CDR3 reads TGTGCCTCCCTAAGGGCGAGGGGCGGGGGAGAGACCCAGTACTTC.

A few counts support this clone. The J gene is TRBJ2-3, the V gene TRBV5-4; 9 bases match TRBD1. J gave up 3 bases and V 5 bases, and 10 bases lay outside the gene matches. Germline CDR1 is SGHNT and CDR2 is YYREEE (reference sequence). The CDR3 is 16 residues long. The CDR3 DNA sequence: TGTGCCAGCAGTTCTCCCGCGGGACAGGGTACAGATACGCAGTATTTT. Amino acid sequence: CASSSPAGQGTDTQYF.

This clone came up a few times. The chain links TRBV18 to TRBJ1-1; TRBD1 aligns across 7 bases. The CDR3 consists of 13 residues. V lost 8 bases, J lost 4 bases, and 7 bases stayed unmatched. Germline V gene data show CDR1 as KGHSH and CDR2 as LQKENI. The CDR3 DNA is TGTGCCAGCCGAACAGGGGTATCCACTGAAGCTTTCTTT. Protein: CASRTGVSTEAFF. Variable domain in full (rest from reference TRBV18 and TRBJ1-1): NAGVMQNPRHLVRRRGQEARLRCSPMKGHSHVYWYRQLPEEGLKFMVYLQKENIIDESGMPKERFSAEFPKEGPSILRIQQVVRGDSAAYFCASRTGVSTEAFFGQGTRLTVV.

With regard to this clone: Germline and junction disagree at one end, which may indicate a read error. The CDR3 here is CASSLGGFTVF. CDR3 bases: TGTGCCAGCAGTTTGGGGGGATTCACGGTATTC. V is TRBV12-3 or TRBV12-4 and J is TRBJ2-7, with D perhaps TRBD2 (6 bases). The CDR3 has 11 amino acids.

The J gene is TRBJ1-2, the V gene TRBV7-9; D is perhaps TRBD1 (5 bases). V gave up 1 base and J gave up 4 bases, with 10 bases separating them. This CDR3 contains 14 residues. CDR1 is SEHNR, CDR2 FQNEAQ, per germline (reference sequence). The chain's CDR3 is CASSLVTAAYGYTF. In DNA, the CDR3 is TGTGCCAGCAGCTTAGTGACAGCCGCCTATGGCTACACCTTC.

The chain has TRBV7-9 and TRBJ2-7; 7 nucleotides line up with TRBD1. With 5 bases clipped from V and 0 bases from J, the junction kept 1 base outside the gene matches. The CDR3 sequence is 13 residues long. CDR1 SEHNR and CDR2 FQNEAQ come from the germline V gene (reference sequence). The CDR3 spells CASSRDSSYEQYF. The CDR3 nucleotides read TGTGCCAGCAGCCGGGACAGCTCCTACGAGCAGTACTTC.